These 16 T cell receptor beta chains were sequenced from one sample in a study of identifying expanded T cells in peripheral blood. Method: immunoSEQ multiplex PCR; TCRdb's copy keeps in-frame clones and lacks some. The sample holds some 78,000 clones, 88% seen once. The material sequenced was blood. The receptor source for this set is a person aged 18-70 years in good health.

The J gene is TRBJ1-2, the V gene TRBV11-2; D gene ambiguous. V shed 1 base and J shed 9 bases, with 9 bases lying between them. Germline V CDR1 and CDR2: SGHAT, FQNNGV. The CDR3 runs 12 residues. The CDR3 loop is CASSLGRSSYTF. As DNA, the CDR3 is TGTGCCAGCAGCTTAGGCCGGAGTAGCTACACCTTC.

The gene calls are TRBV4-2 and TRBJ2-5; D remains ambiguous. Trimming cost V 2 bases and J 3 bases, with 19 bases left between them. The CDR3 loop spans 17 amino acids. Germline CDR1 and CDR2: LGHNA and YNFKEQ. For the CDR3, the DNA is TGTGCCAGCAGCCAACCCCAAGGATTAGAGAGTGAAGAGACCCAGTACTTC. Translation: CASSQPQGLESEETQYF.

This CDR3 reads CASSFLVQVGSYNSPLHF. The CDR3 DNA is TGTGCCAGCAGCTTTTTGGTGCAGGTCGGCTCCTATAATTCACCCCTCCACTTT. V gene TRBV7-9 combines with J gene TRBJ1-6; the D is unclear. The CDR3 loop spans 18 amino acids. V was clipped by 3 bases and J by 0 bases, with 15 bases between them. Germline CDR1 and CDR2: SEHNR and FQNEAQ (reference sequence). Filled out from reference TRBV7-9 and TRBJ1-6, the complete variable domain reads DTGVSQNPRHKITKRGQNVTFRCDPISEHNRLYWYRQTLGQGPEFLTYFQNEAQLEKSRLLSDRFSAERPKGSFSTLEIQRTEQGDSAMYLCASSFLVQVGSYNSPLHFGNGTRLTVT.

The CDR3 here is CASSQESRRGGYTF. For the CDR3, the DNA is TGCGCCAGCAGCCAAGAATCGAGGAGGGGCGGCTACACCTTC. This chain links TRBV4-3 with TRBJ1-2; a possible D gene is TRBD1 (5 bases). CDR1 is LGHNA, CDR2 YSLEER, per germline. CDR3 length: 14 residues. V lost 0 bases, J lost 8 bases, and 13 bases lay in between.

V is TRBV7-2 and J is TRBJ2-5; 13 bases fit TRBD2. Germline CDR1 is SGHTA and CDR2 is FQGNSA. Trimming cost V 5 bases and J 7 bases; bases outside gene matches: 16. The CDR3 runs 18 residues. DNA of the CDR3: TGTGCCAGCAGCCTCGGACTAGCGGGGGTCACCGCCTACCCGACCCAGTACTTC. Translated: CASSLGLAGVTAYPTQYF.

J is TRBJ2-2 and V is TRBV7-2; D is undetermined. The CDR3 totals 12 residues. V was trimmed by 2 bases and J by 6 bases, leaving 4 bases between them. Germline V gene sequence: CDR1 SGHTA, CDR2 FQGNSA. The CDR3 region is CASSLQPGELFF. Here the CDR3 DNA reads TGTGCCAGCAGCTTACAGCCCGGGGAGCTGTTTTTT.

V gene TRBV5-4 combines with J gene TRBJ2-3; 8 positions agree with TRBD2. In germline, CDR1 is SGHNT, CDR2 YYREEE (reference sequence). The CDR3 has 18 residues. After removal of 2 bases from V and 2 bases from J, the junction contained 13 bases not matched to a gene. CDR3 sequence (DNA): TGTGCCAGCAGCTTCTGGGGGGCGGGGGGCCGGTACACAGATACGCAGTATTTT. Protein sequence: CASSFWGAGGRYTDTQYF.

This chain links TRBV7-8 with TRBJ2-7; the match to TRBD2 covers 13 bases. V lost 4 bases and J lost 5; bases outside the gene matches: 20. Germline V lookup: CDR1 SGHVS, CDR2 FQNEAQ. This CDR3 has 20 residues. The CDR3 here is CASSSQAANVRLAGGNEQYF. CDR3 DNA sequence: TGTGCCAGCAGCTCCCAGGCCGCCAATGTGAGACTAGCGGGGGGTAACGAGCAGTACTTC.

V gene TRBV19 combines with J gene TRBJ2-3, with TRBD1 matching over 8 bases. CDR3 length: 16 amino acids. Germline CDR1 LNHDA, CDR2 SQIVND (reference sequence). Losses at the gene ends were 6 bases for V and 4 bases for J; bases not matched to a gene: 12. CDR3 DNA sequence: TGTGCCAGTAGCCCCCATTATCTACAGGGGGCAGATACGCAGTATTTT. Translated, it gives CASSPHYLQGADTQYF. Variable domain in full (rest from reference TRBV19 and TRBJ2-3): DGGITQSPKYLFRKEGQNVTLSCEQNLNHDAMYWYRQDPGQGLRLIYYSQIVNDFQKGDIAEGYSVSREKKESFPLTVTSAQKNPTAFYLCASSPHYLQGADTQYFGPGTRLTVL.

The rearrangement links TRBV18 to TRBJ1-4; the D gene is possibly TRBD1 (5 bases). The CDR3 spans 17 residues. The V and J ends lost 3 bases and 7 bases respectively, with 21 bases between them. Germline assignment: CDR1 KGHSH and CDR2 LQKENI. This CDR3 reads CASSPLDLGGVSEKLFF. CDR3 coding DNA: TGTGCCAGCTCACCCCTCGACCTGGGGGGGGTAAGTGAAAAACTGTTTTTT.

This rearrangement joins TRBV19 to TRBJ1-2; 7 nucleotides match TRBD1. The V gene's germline CDR1 is LNHDA and CDR2 SQIVND (reference sequence). The CDR3 is 12 amino acids. V lost 7 bases to trimming and J lost 5 bases; unmatched junction nucleotides: 4. The CDR3 DNA reads as TGTGCCAGTAACCAGGGACAGTATGGCTACACCTTC. Protein sequence: CASNQGQYGYTF. The variable domain in full, with the rest retrieved from reference TRBV19 and TRBJ1-2, is DGGITQSPKYLFRKEGQNVTLSCEQNLNHDAMYWYRQDPGQGLRLIYYSQIVNDFQKGDIAEGYSVSREKKESFPLTVTSAQKNPTAFYLCASNQGQYGYTFGSGTRLTVV.

The gene calls are TRBV6-5 and TRBJ2-7, with D possibly matching TRBD2 (7 bases). CDR3 length: 14 amino acids. V dropped 6 bases and J dropped 6 bases, with 18 bases sitting between them. CDR1 and CDR2 (germline): MNHEY, SVGAGI. CDR3 region: CASRQSWGGGEQYF. CDR3 sequence (DNA): TGTGCCAGCAGGCAAAGCTGGGGAGGGGGCGAGCAGTACTTC.

The rearrangement uses TRBV4-1 and TRBJ2-2, with 12 bases lining up with TRBD2. The CDR3 has 17 amino acids. Germline values: CDR1 MGHRA, CDR2 YSYEKL. Trimming at V came to 4 bases and at J to 1 base, leaving 4 bases not matched to a gene. CDR3 coding DNA: TGCGCCAGCAGCCCGTCGACTAGCGGGGGGAACACCGGGGAGCTGTTTTTT. Amino acid sequence: CASSPSTSGGNTGELFF.

The rearrangement joins TRBV7-6 to TRBJ2-3; a possible D gene is TRBD2 (5 bases). The ends were cut back, 5 bases at V and 2 bases at J, with 11 bases in the middle. CDR1 SGHVS and CDR2 FNYEAQ come from the germline V gene. The CDR3 covers 14 residues. Written as DNA, the CDR3 is TGTGCCAGCAGCGAGGCGGGCAACACAGATACGCAGTATTTT. Its protein product is CASSEAGNTDTQYF.

This chain uses TRBV28 with TRBJ2-5; D is unclear. V dropped 10 bases and J dropped 7 bases, with 19 bases sitting between them. Germline CDR1 and CDR2: MDHEN and SYDVKM. The CDR3 consists of 13 residues. The CDR3 loop is CAILRPGMGTQYF. Written as DNA, the CDR3 is TGTGCCATCCTCCGGCCCGGAATGGGGACCCAGTACTTC. The variable domain in full, completed from reference TRBV28 and TRBJ2-5, reads DVKVTQSSRYLVKRTGEKVFLECVQDMDHENMFWYRQDPGLGLRLIYFSYDVKMKEKGDIPEGYSVSREKKERFSLILESASTNQTSMYLCAILRPGMGTQYFGPGTRLLVL.

V gene TRBV27 combines with J gene TRBJ1-5; D unresolved. V lost 2 bases, J lost 3 bases, and 11 bases lay in between. This CDR3 comprises 15 residues. Germline V gene data show CDR1 as MNHEY and CDR2 as SMNVEV (reference sequence). This CDR3 reads CASSLVGRDNQPQHF. DNA of the CDR3: TGTGCCAGCAGTTTAGTCGGACGGGACAATCAGCCCCAGCATTTT.